This note documents a single T cell receptor beta chain sequence. The sample belongs to a study of PD-L1 blockade in urothelial cancer. CDR1 and CDR2 from the germline V gene are MNHEY and SVGAGI. The CDR3 spans 13 residues. V was trimmed by 5 bases and J by 5 bases, leaving 10 bases between them. Every PCR got spiked synthetic TCR analog templates. Profiling relied on immunoSEQ multiplex PCR, and the TCRdb table lists in-frame clones only, not all of them. The data contain 45,000 to 50,000 clones, 88% of them seen just once; the ten biggest clones take up 3.5% to 5%. The origin of this receptor is an elderly man with urothelial cancer. Sequenced material: PBMCs, taken around atezolizumab (anti-PD-L1) treatment. The chain carries TRBV6-5 and TRBJ1-5, with D maybe TRBD1 (6 bases). The CDR3 region has the DNA TGTGCCAGCAGTGAGACAGGTGATCAGCCCCAGCATTTT. Its translation: CASSETGDQPQHF.